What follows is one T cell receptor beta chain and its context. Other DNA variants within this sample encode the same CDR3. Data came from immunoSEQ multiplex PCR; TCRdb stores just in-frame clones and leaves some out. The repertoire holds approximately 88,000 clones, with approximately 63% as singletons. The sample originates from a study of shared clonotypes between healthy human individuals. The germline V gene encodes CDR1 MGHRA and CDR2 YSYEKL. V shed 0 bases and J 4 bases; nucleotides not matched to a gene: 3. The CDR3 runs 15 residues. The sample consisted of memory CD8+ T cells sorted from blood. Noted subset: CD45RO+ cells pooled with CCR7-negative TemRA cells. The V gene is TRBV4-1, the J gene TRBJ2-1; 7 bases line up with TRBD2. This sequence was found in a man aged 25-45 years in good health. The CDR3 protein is CASSQEASGYNEQFF. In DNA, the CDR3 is TGCGCCAGCAGCCAAGAGGCTAGCGGTTACAATGAGCAGTTCTTC.